These 8 T cell receptor beta chains originate from one sample sequenced in a study of post-analysis software for immune sequencing data. Unique molecular identifiers had been added to the TCR beta cDNA libraries. TCRdb used MiXCR to reprocess the PCR reads, holding one entry per CDR3 protein. The sample has over 700,000 distinct CDR3 sequences, roughly 27% seen once. Study-level points and caveats: Patients carried several TRBV segments more frequently than controls did, and TRBV5-6, TRBV5-1 and TRBV20-1 were among them.

These receptors have no identified antigens. Sequenced: blood. The source of these receptors is a girl aged 5-17 years with multiple sclerosis.

This chain joins TRBV5-1 and TRBJ2-7, with 8 bases matching TRBD1. CDR1 is SGHRS and CDR2 is YFSETQ in the germline V gene. V lost 5 bases and J lost 5; bases outside the gene matches: 9. This CDR3 spans 14 amino acids. The CDR3 nucleotides read TGCGCCAGCAGTTTAGACAGGGGCCTCGACGAGCAGTACTTC. Protein product: CASSLDRGLDEQYF.

A few counts support this clonotype. This rearrangement joins TRBV5-1 to TRBJ1-2, with unresolved D. The CDR3 is 13 amino acids. Germline V gives CDR1 SGHRS, CDR2 YFSETQ. The germline V and J ends were trimmed by 0 bases and 8 bases, with 11 bases remaining between them. CDR3 region: CASSLGREKGYTF. DNA of the CDR3: TGCGCCAGCAGCTTGGGTAGGGAGAAGGGCTACACCTTC.

The chain uses TRBV20-1 and TRBJ2-1; 14 bases fit TRBD2. The V segment lost 0 bases and the J segment 9 bases; nucleotides outside the gene matches: 10. Per the germline V gene, CDR1 is DFQATT and CDR2 is SNEGSKA (reference sequence). The CDR3 runs 17 residues. The DNA for the CDR3 is TGCAGTGCTAGAGACCTCCGACTAGCGGGGGGGCCCGGTGAGCAGTTCTTC. It translates to CSARDLRLAGGPGEQFF.

A few counts support this clonotype. The V and J genes are TRBV5-6 and TRBJ2-5; either TRBD1 or TRBD2 may fit D (5 bases each). The length of the CDR3 is 13 residues. V was shortened by 4 bases and J by 5 bases, with 12 bases between the two germline ends. Per germline, CDR1 SGHDT and CDR2 YYEEEE. For the CDR3, the DNA is TGTGCCAGCAGCCAAGATTGGGGGGAGACCCAGTACTTC. Residues: CASSQDWGETQYF.

The chain links TRBV20-1 to TRBJ1-6; 7 nucleotides line up with TRBD1. The CDR3 is 15 residues long. CDR1 is DFQATT, CDR2 SNEGSKA, per germline (reference sequence). Unmatched junction bases numbered 10, after V lost 1 base and J lost 10 bases. CDR3 sequence reads: CSARVHRGVGSPLHF. In nucleotides, the CDR3 is TGCAGTGCTAGAGTTCACAGGGGTGTTGGGTCACCCCTCCACTTT.

The genes are TRBV4-1 and TRBJ2-1; D remains ambiguous. Germline assignment: CDR1 MGHRA and CDR2 YSYEKL. The V end lost 3 bases, the J end lost 8 bases, and 29 bases lay between the germline ends. The CDR3 consists of 19 residues. The CDR3 nucleotides are TGCGCCAGCAGCCATGAACTAAACCCGGGTCTCTCTGTTGGGGATGAGCAGTTCTTC. It translates to CASSHELNPGLSVGDEQFF.

Comment on this clonotype: It may be a read error: a sequence one base away is much more abundant. The V and J genes are TRBV5-1 and TRBJ2-4; TRBD1 aligns across 10 bases. The DNA end is more similar to TRBJ2-7, so the J call may be wrong. The CDR3 is 14 amino acids. Germline loops: CDR1 SGHRS, CDR2 YFSETQ. The DNA for the CDR3 is TGCGCCAGCGGCCTGGGACAGGGGTTTTACGAGCAGTACTTC. The encoded protein is CASGLGQGFYEQYF.

In nucleotides, the CDR3 is TGTGCCAGCAGCCGAAAAGGACAGGGGTGGGTCGAGCAGTACTTC. Translated, it gives CASSRKGQGWVEQYF. This chain connects TRBV7-2 to TRBJ2-7; 9 bases fit TRBD1. V shed 5 bases and J 6 bases; nucleotides not matched to a gene: 11. Germline V gene sequence: CDR1 SGHTA, CDR2 FQGNSA. This CDR3 is built from 15 residues.